This record covers a single TCR beta chain. Its antigen remains unidentified. This entry is derived from a study of beta chain features in type 1 diabetes. Study-wide points: In every one of the four CD4+ subsets, TCRB CDR3s were moderately but significantly shorter in Type 1 diabetes patients. HLA effects on TCRB rearrangement stayed unresolved here. A closer apparent resemblance between naive, central memory and Treg TCRB repertoires was seen in patients than in healthy donors. Researchers caution that PCR might favor shorter templates, equally among patients and controls.

V lost 0 bases and J 4 bases, leaving 14 bases between the germline ends. The CDR3 totals 15 residues. In germline, CDR1 is SGDLS, CDR2 YYNGEE. The sequenced template was cDNA made from the entire isolated RNA. Libraries were prepared by immunoSEQ multiplex PCR; TCRdb keeps only in-frame clonotypes and omits some of them. The sample lists 310,000 or so clones, roughly a tenth occurring once. The chain couples TRBV9 to TRBJ2-7; TRBD1 is a possible D gene (5 bases). The source material was central memory CD4+ T cells from blood. This clonotype was sampled from a man younger than 40 with type 1 diabetes. CDR3 sequence: CASSVAVGVEYEQYF. CDR3 DNA: TGTGCCAGCAGCGTAGCAGTAGGGGTCGAGTACGAGCAGTACTTC.